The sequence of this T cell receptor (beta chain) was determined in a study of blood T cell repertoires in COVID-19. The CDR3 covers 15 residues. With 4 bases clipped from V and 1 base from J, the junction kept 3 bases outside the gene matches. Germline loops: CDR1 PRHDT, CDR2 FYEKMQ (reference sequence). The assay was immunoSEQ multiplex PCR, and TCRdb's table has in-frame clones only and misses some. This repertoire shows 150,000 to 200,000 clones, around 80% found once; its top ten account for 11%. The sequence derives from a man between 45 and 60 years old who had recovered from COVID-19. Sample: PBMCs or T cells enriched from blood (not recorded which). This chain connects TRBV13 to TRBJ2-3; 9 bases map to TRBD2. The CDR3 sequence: CASSSRGGRTDTQYF. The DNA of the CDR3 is TGTGCCAGCAGCTCGCGGGGGGGCCGCACAGATACGCAGTATTTT. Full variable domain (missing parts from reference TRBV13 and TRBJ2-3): AAGVIQSPRHLIKEKRETATLKCYPIPRHDTVYWYQQGPGQDPQFLISFYEKMQSDKGSIPDRFSAQQFSDYHSELNMSSLELGDSALYFCASSSRGGRTDTQYFGPGTRLTVL.